The rows below give T cell receptor beta chains drawn from one sample of a study of blood T cell repertoires in COVID-19. Sequenced by immunoSEQ multiplex PCR; TCRdb stores in-frame clones only, minus some. The sample lists over 85,000 clones, around 90% occurring once. The sample consisted of peripheral blood. These receptors were collected from a man aged 35-49 years with acute or convalescent COVID-19. Both conserved end residues are part of each CDR3. The D gene is left open where the match is weak. Expanded clones get a size class; other rows say once, few or many, or leave the size out.

D | J | size | length | V | DNA | CDR3
. | TRBJ2-3 | . | 18 | TRBV5-5 | TGTGCCAGCAGTATTACAGGTGCAGGGTCATTTAGCACAGATACGCAGTATTTT | CASSITGAGSFSTDTQYF
. | TRBJ1-3 | . | 17 | TRBV19 | TGTGCCAGTAGTATCCGCGGACAGTCCGGCTCTGGAAACACCATATATTTT | CASSIRGQSGSGNTIYF
. | TRBJ1-2 | . | 15 | TRBV15 | TGTGCCACCAGCAGAGCCCGGACAGCCCACTATGGCTACACCTTC | CATSRARTAHYGYTF
TRBD2 | TRBJ2-7 | . | 18 | TRBV30 | TGTGCCTGGAGCGACACGACTAGCGGGGGGCCAAGATCCTACGAGCAGTACTTC | CAWSDTTSGGPRSYEQYF
. | TRBJ2-5 | . | 11 | TRBV20-1 | TGCAGTGCTAACAGCCAAGAGACCCAGTACTTC | CSANSQETQYF
TRBD1 | TRBJ1-2 | . | 16 | TRBV2 | TGTGCCAGCAGTGAAGGGCTACAGGGGAGACTTCATGGCTACACCTTC | CASSEGLQGRLHGYTF
. | TRBJ1-2 | . | 12 | TRBV6-5 | TGTGCCAGCAGTAGGACAGCTGATGGCTACACCTTC | CASSRTADGYTF
TRBD1 | TRBJ2-7 | . | 13 | TRBV6-5 | TGTGCCAGCAGGTGGGACAGGGGTGCCGAGCAGTACTTC | CASRWDRGAEQYF
. | TRBJ2-2 | once | 13 | TRBV30 | TGTGCCTGGAAACCAGAGAACACCGGGGAGCTGTTTTTT | CAWKPENTGELFF
. | TRBJ2-7 | . | 14 | TRBV20-1 | TGCAGTGCTAGTACGGTAGCTTCACCCTACGAGCAGTACTTC | CSASTVASPYEQYF